The rows below give T cell receptor beta chains drawn from one sample of a study of T cells in Graves' hyperthyroidism and ophthalmopathy. MiXCR, applied by TCRdb to the multiplex PCR reads, yields one record per CDR3 protein. The sample has around 290,000 distinct CDR3 sequences, roughly 13% seen once. Input material: blood. These receptors originate from a middle-aged woman with Graves' hyperthyroidism. CDR3s include the opening cysteine and the closing phenylalanine or tryptophan. The order of the fields is V gene, clone size, J gene, D gene, CDR3 DNA, CDR3 protein. The D gene is left open where the match is weak. A clone size is listed for some rows: how often the clone was seen (once, few, many), or a class if it is expanded.

>TRBV27|many|TRBJ2-5|TRBD2
TGTGCCAGCAGAGCGACCGGGACTAGCGGGAGGCGACACGAGACCCAGTACTTC
CASRATGTSGRRHETQYF
>TRBV4-1|.|TRBJ2-1|.
TGCGCCAGCAGCCAAGAAGCGTACAATGAGCAGTTCTTC
CASSQEAYNEQFF
>TRBV11-1|many|TRBJ2-5|.
TGTGCCAGCAGCTTAACCGGGGCAGGGGAAGAGACCCAGTACTTC
CASSLTGAGEETQYF
>TRBV9|.|TRBJ2-1|.
TGTGCCAGCAGCGTGAGGCAGGCTAGAGATGAGCAGTTCTTC
CASSVRQARDEQFF
>TRBV9|many|TRBJ2-5|.
TGTGCCAGCAGCGTAGAGCACGAAGGGACCCAGTACTTC
CASSVEHEGTQYF
>TRBV28|.|TRBJ2-7|TRBD2
TGTGCCAGCAGTCCAAGGTCCCCTTCTAGCGGGGCCTACGAGCAGTACTTC
CASSPRSPSSGAYEQYF
>TRBV6-6|many|TRBJ1-1|.
TGTGCCAGCAGTTACACGGTCTCCGCTGAAGCTTTCTTT
CASSYTVSAEAFF
>TRBV7-9|.|TRBJ2-7|TRBD2
TGTGCCAGCAGCTTACGAGCGGGAGAGCAAGAGCAGTACTTC
CASSLRAGEQEQYF
>TRBV6-1|.|TRBJ2-2|.
TGTGCCAGCAGTAGATACAGGGTTGGCGGGGAGCTGTTTTTT
CASSRYRVGGELFF
>TRBV24-1|many|TRBJ1-5|.
TGTGCCACCAGTGATGTCGACAGGATTTCGCCCCAGCATTTT
CATSDVDRISPQHF
>TRBV5-5|many|TRBJ1-4|.
TGTGCCAGCACCATCGGGGTGGCCAGGGGAGAAAAACTGTTTTTT
CASTIGVARGEKLFF
>TRBV28|many|TRBJ1-5|.
TGTGCCAGCAGTTTGGGCAGGGGCCCCCTAGGCAATCAGCCCCAGCATTTT
CASSLGRGPLGNQPQHF
>TRBV30|many|TRBJ1-2|.
TGTGCCTGGAGCTGGGGGTCTAACTATGGCTACACCTTC
CAWSWGSNYGYTF
>TRBV28|.|TRBJ2-1|.
TGTGCCAGCAGTTTACTTGGCGGGAACACCTACAATGAGCAGTTCTTC
CASSLLGGNTYNEQFF
>TRBV6-1|.|TRBJ2-1|.
TGTGCCAGCAGGCAGCTAGGCGTACTTAACAATGAGCAGTTCTTC
CASRQLGVLNNEQFF
>TRBV5-4|many|TRBJ2-2|TRBD2
TGTGCCAGCAGCTGGGGGGCTTCGGGAGGGCCATGGAACACCGGGGAGCTGTTTTTT
CASSWGASGGPWNTGELFF
>TRBV6-1|few|TRBJ2-1|TRBD2
TGTGCCAGCAGTAGTCTAGCGGGAGTCAATGAGCAGTTCTTC
CASSSLAGVNEQFF
>TRBV14|many|TRBJ2-5|.
TGTGCCAGCAGCCAAGCGGGAGTACAAGAGACCCAGTACTTC
CASSQAGVQETQYF
>TRBV2|many|TRBJ1-5|.
TGTGCCGGAAGGGTTCAGGGCAATCAGCCCCAGCATTTT
CAGRVQGNQPQHF
>TRBV10-2|many|TRBJ1-5|.
TGCGCCAGCAGTGACAGGGGCGCGGCGGGCAATCAGCCCCAGCATTTT
CASSDRGAAGNQPQHF
>TRBV27|many|TRBJ1-5|.
TGTGCCAGCGGGGGTTTGGGCAATCAGCCCCAGCATTTT
CASGGLGNQPQHF
>TRBV6-1|many|TRBJ2-2|TRBD1
TGTGCCAGCAGGGGGACAGGGGGCACCGGGGAGCTGTTTTTT
CASRGTGGTGELFF
>TRBV6-1|many|TRBJ2-5|.
TGTGCCGCCCGGGGGATCAGACTCCTCGAGACCCAGTACTTC
CAARGIRLLETQYF
>TRBV13|.|TRBJ2-7|TRBD1
TGTGCCAGCAGCTTCGTAGCCCGGGACAGGGGGCCTTACGAGCAGTACTTC
CASSFVARDRGPYEQYF
>TRBV18|many|TRBJ2-1|.
TGTGCCAGCTCACTGGATGACTTGGGGCAGTTCTTC
CASSLDDLGQFF
>TRBV4-1|.|TRBJ2-7|.
TGCGCCAGCAGCCACCGCCGGGACTCTACCTACGAGCAGTACTTC
CASSHRRDSTYEQYF
>TRBV19|few|TRBJ1-2|.
TGTGCCAGTAGTACCCTCACAGGGCTCTATGGCTACACCTTC
CASSTLTGLYGYTF
>TRBV7-3|.|TRBJ2-2|.
TGTGCCAGCAGCCCCCATACGGGGGCACTCACCGGGGAGCTGTTTTTT
CASSPHTGALTGELFF
>TRBV15|few|TRBJ1-3|.
TGTGCCACCAGCAGGACAGGTGGAAACACCATATATTTT
CATSRTGGNTIYF
>TRBV19|few|TRBJ2-1|.
TGTGCCAGTAGTATAGCGGGAGCCTACAATGAGCAGTTCTTC
CASSIAGAYNEQFF
>TRBV29-1|.|TRBJ2-3|.
TGCAGCGTTGAGTCGGGGACAGATACGCAGTATTTT
CSVESGTDTQYF
>TRBV30|many|TRBJ2-1|TRBD2
TGTGCCTGGACGGGGCTAGCGGGGGCGGATGAGCAGTTCTTC
CAWTGLAGADEQFF
>TRBV3-1|.|TRBJ1-2|.
TGTGCCAGCAGCCCTAGGGGGGCCCCACCGGGGACCTTC
CASSPRGAPPGTF
>TRBV3-1|many|TRBJ2-5|.
TGTGCCAGCAGTTACCGACGACAAGAGACCCAGTACTTC
CASSYRRQETQYF
>TRBV20-1|many|TRBJ1-4|TRBD1
TGCAGTGCTAGTGACGGGACAGTTAATGAAAAACTGTTTTTT
CSASDGTVNEKLFF